These 14 T cell receptor beta chains came from one sample sequenced in a study of blood T cell repertoires in COVID-19. Generated by immunoSEQ multiplex PCR, the TCRdb table keeps only in-frame clones and is missing some. The sample lists 200,000 to 250,000 clones, 70% to 85% occurring once. Sequencing input: PBMCs or T cells enriched from blood (not recorded which). The receptors shown here come from a man between 40 and 49 years old who had recovered from COVID-19.

The chain combines TRBV15 with TRBJ1-2; 8 bases map to TRBD1. Germline trimming cut 4 bases from V and 10 bases from J; bases unmatched to any gene: 2. This CDR3 is 11 amino acids long. The germline CDR1 and CDR2 sequences are LNHNV and YYDKDF (reference sequence). The CDR3 loop reads CATSNRGAYTF. The CDR3 nucleotides are TGTGCCACCAGCAACAGGGGGGCCTACACCTTC. Filled out from reference TRBV15 and TRBJ1-2, the complete variable domain reads DAMVIQNPRYQVTQFGKPVTLSCSQTLNHNVMYWYQQKSSQAPKLLFHYYDKDFNNEADTPDNFQSRRPNTSFCFLDIRSPGLGDTAMYLCATSNRGAYTFGSGTRLTVV.

The chain joins TRBV5-5 to TRBJ1-4, with TRBD1 matching over 7 bases. The trim removed 1 base at V and 4 bases at J, leaving 1 base unmatched. CDR1 and CDR2 (germline): SGHKS, YYEKEE (reference sequence). The CDR3 length is 14 residues. The CDR3 loop reads CASSLRDSNEKLFF. The CDR3 bases are TGTGCCAGCAGCTTGAGGGACAGTAATGAAAAACTGTTTTTT.

The chain links TRBV28 to TRBJ1-6, with D possibly being TRBD1 (6 bases). Trimming took off 6 bases at V and 7 bases at J, with 16 bases between the two ends. CDR3 length: 15 residues. The germline V gene has CDR1 MDHEN and CDR2 SYDVKM. The CDR3 reads CASRIDPGENSPLHF. The CDR3 bases are TGTGCCAGCAGAATCGACCCAGGGGAGAATTCACCCCTCCACTTT. Combining the CDR3 with reference TRBV28 and TRBJ1-6 gives the whole variable domain DVKVTQSSRYLVKRTGEKVFLECVQDMDHENMFWYRQDPGLGLRLIYFSYDVKMKEKGDIPEGYSVSREKKERFSLILESASTNQTSMYLCASRIDPGENSPLHFGNGTRLTVT.

J is TRBJ1-3 and V is TRBV5-1; 8 bases are a match to TRBD1. Germline loops: CDR1 SGHRS, CDR2 YFSETQ. This CDR3 region has 16 residues. With V trimmed by 2 bases and J by 0 bases, 4 bases remained unmatched. The CDR3 bases are TGCGCCAGCAGCTTACAGGGGGTGACCTCTGGAAACACCATATATTTT. Its protein is CASSLQGVTSGNTIYF.

The rearrangement links TRBV10-3 to TRBJ1-1; 11 nucleotides line up with TRBD1. The V gene end was trimmed by 7 bases and the J gene end by 6 bases; junction bases not matched to a gene: 7. This CDR3 has 14 residues. The germline gives CDR1 ENHRY, CDR2 SYGVKD. The CDR3 loop reads CAINKGQGVAEAFF. In nucleotides, the CDR3 is TGTGCCATCAATAAGGGACAGGGGGTCGCTGAAGCTTTCTTT.

The V call is TRBV7-3, the J call TRBJ2-3, with D possibly being TRBD2 (5 bases). Deletions cut 5 bases from V and 5 bases from J, with 17 bases between. The CDR3 has 15 amino acids. Germline CDR1 and CDR2: SGHTA and FQGTGA. CDR3: CASSVRLPGEDTQYF. In DNA, the CDR3 is TGTGCCAGCAGCGTACGACTACCCGGTGAAGATACGCAGTATTTT.

This rearrangement joins TRBV29-1 to TRBJ2-7; 7 nucleotides match TRBD2. Germline CDR1 and CDR2: SQVTM and ANQGSEA. The CDR3 runs to 12 residues. The V gene end was trimmed by 3 bases and the J gene end by 4 bases; junction bases not matched to a gene: 3. CDR3 sequence reads: CSVDAGEYEQYF. The DNA of the CDR3 is TGCAGCGTTGATGCGGGAGAATACGAGCAGTACTTC.

The count of this clone is one. The V and J genes are TRBV27 and TRBJ2-7; tentatively, D is TRBD1 (5 bases). This CDR3 comprises 16 residues. Germline V CDR1 and CDR2: MNHEY, SMNVEV (reference sequence). V was trimmed by 3 bases and J by 2 bases, leaving 17 bases between them. CDR3 protein: CASSFLLGRTTYEQYF. Written as DNA, the CDR3 is TGTGCCAGCAGTTTCCTCCTTGGCAGGACAACCTACGAGCAGTACTTC.

The CDR3 DNA follows: TGTGCCAGCAGCCAAGAGTCTAGCGGGGGGGGAGTCGGGGAGCTGTTTTTT. Protein product: CASSQESSGGGVGELFF. The rearrangement joins TRBV4-2 to TRBJ2-2; 12 bases map to TRBD2. The J segment lost 7 bases and the V segment lost 0 bases, leaving 6 bases of the junction unmatched. The CDR3 contains 17 residues. From germline, CDR1 is LGHNA and CDR2 YNFKEQ.

This chain connects TRBV6-5 to TRBJ2-2; 8 bases map to TRBD1. J gave up 6 bases and V 0 bases, and 6 bases lay outside the gene matches. The germline gives CDR1 MNHEY, CDR2 SVGAGI. This CDR3 is built from 16 residues. CDR3 amino acids: CASSYSGQGRAGELFF. The CDR3 DNA reads as TGTGCCAGCAGTTACTCTGGACAGGGTCGGGCCGGGGAGCTGTTTTTT.

This clone was seen once. The V call is TRBV6-5, the J call TRBJ1-1; 8 nucleotides align to TRBD1. With V trimmed by 4 bases and J by 0 bases, 4 bases remained unmatched. Germline V lookup: CDR1 MNHEY, CDR2 SVGAGI. The CDR3 runs 15 residues. This CDR3 is CASSSRTGLNTEAFF. The DNA of the CDR3 is TGTGCCAGCAGTTCCCGGACAGGGTTGAACACTGAAGCTTTCTTT.

CDR3 nucleotide sequence: TGTGCCAGCAGCGTAGTTTCAGGAAATTATGGCTACACCTTC. Translation: CASSVVSGNYGYTF. This sequence joins TRBV9 and TRBJ1-2; unclear D gene. This CDR3 comprises 14 residues. Looked up from germline, CDR1 is SGDLS and CDR2 is YYNGEE. With 0 bases removed from V and 5 bases from J, the gap between germline ends came to 11 bases.

The chain couples TRBV5-1 to TRBJ2-1; D gene uncertain. The CDR3 is 14 amino acids. Germline values: CDR1 SGHRS, CDR2 YFSETQ. Trimming stripped 0 bases from V and 7 bases from J, with 11 bases between. Here the CDR3 reads CASSLVGARNEQFF. Here the CDR3 DNA reads TGCGCCAGCAGCTTGGTCGGAGCGAGGAATGAGCAGTTCTTC.

The gene calls are TRBV5-1 and TRBJ2-7, with a possible D match to TRBD1 (5 bases). This CDR3 contains 14 residues. CDR1 and CDR2 from the germline V gene are SGHRS and YFSETQ. V shed 4 bases and J shed 0 bases, with 11 bases lying between them. Here the CDR3 DNA reads TGCGCCAGCAGCCCACAGGCGAGCTCCTACGAGCAGTACTTC. Translated: CASSPQASSYEQYF.